The present T cell receptor beta chain was sequenced within a study of blood T cells in healthy people across ages. Study results and caveats: Age brought a roughly linear fall in TCR beta diversity measured per million T cells.

V lost 2 bases to trimming and J lost 4 bases, with 18 bases between them. Germline values: CDR1 ENHRY, CDR2 SYGVKD. The CDR3 covers 16 residues. This clonotype was counted ten times or more. Its antigen remains unidentified. For the second PCR, which ran for 7 to 11 cycles, a sample-barcoded 5' primer and a J-beta primer mix were used. TCRdb re-called the 5' RACE reads with MiXCR, one entry per CDR3 protein. The sample shows 850,000 to 1,300,000 distinct CDR3 sequences, roughly 45% of them seen only once. This sequence originates from a woman aged 55-69 years in good health. Input material: blood. The V and J genes are TRBV10-3 and TRBJ2-7; a possible D gene is TRBD2 (6 bases). As DNA, the CDR3 is TGTGCCATCAGTGAGACCGGGACTGTTACGGAGTACGAGCAGTACTTC. Protein sequence: CAISETGTVTEYEQYF.